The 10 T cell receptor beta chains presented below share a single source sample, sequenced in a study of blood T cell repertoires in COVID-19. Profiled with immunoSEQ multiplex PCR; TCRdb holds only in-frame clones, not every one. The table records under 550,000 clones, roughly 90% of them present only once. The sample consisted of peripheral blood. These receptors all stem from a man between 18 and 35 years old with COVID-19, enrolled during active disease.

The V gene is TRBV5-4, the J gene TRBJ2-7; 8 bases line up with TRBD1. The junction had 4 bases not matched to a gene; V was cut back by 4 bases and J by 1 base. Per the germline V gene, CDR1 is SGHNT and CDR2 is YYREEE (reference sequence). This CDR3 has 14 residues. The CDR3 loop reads CASSTDRGSYEQYF. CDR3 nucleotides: TGTGCCAGCAGCACCGACAGGGGATCCTACGAGCAGTACTTC.

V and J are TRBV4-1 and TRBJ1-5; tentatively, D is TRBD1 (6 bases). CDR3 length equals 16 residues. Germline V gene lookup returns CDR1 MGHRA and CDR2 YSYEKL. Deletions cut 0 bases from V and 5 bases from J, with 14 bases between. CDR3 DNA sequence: TGCGCCAGCAGCCAAGACCCGGGACAAAGCGATCAGCCCCAGCATTTT. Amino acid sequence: CASSQDPGQSDQPQHF.

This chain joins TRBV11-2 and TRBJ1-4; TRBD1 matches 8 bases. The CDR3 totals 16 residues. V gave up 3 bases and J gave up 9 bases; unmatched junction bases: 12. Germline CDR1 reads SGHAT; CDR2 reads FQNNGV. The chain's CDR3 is CASSLGTGLDGQKLFF. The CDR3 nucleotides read TGTGCCAGCAGCTTGGGGACAGGCCTGGACGGGCAAAAACTGTTTTTT.

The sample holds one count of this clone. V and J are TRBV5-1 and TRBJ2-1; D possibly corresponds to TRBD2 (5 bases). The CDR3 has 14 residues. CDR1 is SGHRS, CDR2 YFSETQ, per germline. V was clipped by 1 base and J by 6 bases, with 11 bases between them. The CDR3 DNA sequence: TGCGCCAGCAGCTTGTATAGCGAGACCAATGAGCAGTTCTTC. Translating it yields CASSLYSETNEQFF.

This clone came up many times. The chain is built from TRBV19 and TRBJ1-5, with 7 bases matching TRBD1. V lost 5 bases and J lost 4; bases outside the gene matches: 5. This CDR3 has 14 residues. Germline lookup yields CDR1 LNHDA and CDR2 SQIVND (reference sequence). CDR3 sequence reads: CASSSGGQNQPQHF. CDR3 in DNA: TGTGCCAGTAGTTCCGGGGGACAGAATCAGCCCCAGCATTTT. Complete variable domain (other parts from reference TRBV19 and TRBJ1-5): DGGITQSPKYLFRKEGQNVTLSCEQNLNHDAMYWYRQDPGQGLRLIYYSQIVNDFQKGDIAEGYSVSREKKESFPLTVTSAQKNPTAFYLCASSSGGQNQPQHFGDGTRLSIL.

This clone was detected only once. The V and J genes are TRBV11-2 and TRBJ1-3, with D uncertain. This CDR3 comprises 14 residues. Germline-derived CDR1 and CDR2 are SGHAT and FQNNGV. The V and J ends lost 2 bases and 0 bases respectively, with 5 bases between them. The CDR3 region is CASSLPGSGNTIYF. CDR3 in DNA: TGTGCCAGCAGCTTACCGGGCTCTGGAAACACCATATATTTT.

DNA for the CDR3: TGTGCCAGCAGCTTAGACCAGGGGAGAGCTTTCTTT. As protein: CASSLDQGRAFF. The rearrangement joins TRBV11-2 to TRBJ1-1; TRBD1 might be the D (6 bases). V gave up 0 bases and J gave up 10 bases, with 9 bases separating them. This CDR3 is built from 12 residues. The germline gives CDR1 SGHAT, CDR2 FQNNGV.

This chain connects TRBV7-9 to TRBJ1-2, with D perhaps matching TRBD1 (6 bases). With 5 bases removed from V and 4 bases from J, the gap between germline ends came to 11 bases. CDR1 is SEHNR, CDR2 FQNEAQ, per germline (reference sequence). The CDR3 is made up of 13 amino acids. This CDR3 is CASSPGQLYGYTF. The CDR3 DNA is TGTGCCAGCAGCCCCGGACAGCTCTATGGCTACACCTTC.

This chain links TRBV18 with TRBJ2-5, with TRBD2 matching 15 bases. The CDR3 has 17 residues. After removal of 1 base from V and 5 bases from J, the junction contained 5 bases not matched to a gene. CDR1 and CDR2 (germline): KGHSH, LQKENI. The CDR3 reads CASSPQGLAGGRETQYF. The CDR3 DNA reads TGTGCCAGCTCACCACAGGGACTAGCGGGAGGCAGGGAGACCCAGTACTTC.

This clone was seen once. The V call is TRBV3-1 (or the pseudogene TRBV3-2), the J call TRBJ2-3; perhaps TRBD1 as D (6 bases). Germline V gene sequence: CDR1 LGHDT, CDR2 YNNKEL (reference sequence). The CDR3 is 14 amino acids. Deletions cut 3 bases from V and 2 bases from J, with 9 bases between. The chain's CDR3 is CASSQGHFTDTQYF. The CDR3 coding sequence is TGTGCCAGCAGCCAGGGACATTTCACAGATACGCAGTATTTT.